This T cell receptor beta chain was sequenced in a study of blood T cell repertoires in COVID-19. In the study overall: The United States, Italy and Spain supplied acute and convalescent COVID-19 samples. From T cells, B-cell-depleted T cells, or PBMCs came the material, which was cDNA or gDNA.

Original methodology: From reference gene primer amplification, estimates of nucleated cell counts were derived. This table comes from immunoSEQ multiplex PCR, and its TCRdb copy is limited to in-frame clones, with some not included. That table supplies the V and J calls and clone size; D and trimming were determined from the DNA. The sample records 93,000 or so clones, around 92% being singletons. This clone was recorded a few times. Germline CDR1 and CDR2: SEHNR and FQNEAQ (reference sequence). Losses at the gene ends were 8 bases for V and 2 bases for J; bases not matched to a gene: 14. The CDR3 covers 17 residues.

The receptor was isolated from a woman aged 55-70 years with acute or convalescent COVID-19. The V gene is TRBV7-9, the J gene TRBJ2-2; 7 bases line up with TRBD1. The sequencing input was peripheral blood. Here the CDR3 DNA reads TGTGCCAGCTCTAAGGTTGTTGGGACAGTTAACACCGGGGAGCTGTTTTTT. Protein: CASSKVVGTVNTGELFF.